A single sample is the source of the 14 T cell receptor beta chains below, sequenced in a study of OX40 agonist ivuxolimab in advanced cancers. TCRdb keeps only in-frame clones here, not all; method: immunoSEQ multiplex PCR. The profile shows approximately 84,000 clones, roughly 92% of them singletons. The starting material was CD4+ or CD8+ T cells sorted from blood, obtained in a trial of the OX40 agonist ivuxolimab. These receptors originate from an adult with an advanced solid tumor such as melanoma, head and neck, liver or kidney cancer.

The chain joins TRBV6-5 to TRBJ2-7; 9 bases match TRBD2. J lost 6 bases, V lost 2 bases, and 11 bases had no gene match. The germline V gene has CDR1 MNHEY and CDR2 SVGAGI. The CDR3 consists of 16 residues. The CDR3: CASSYVAGGGWSEQYF. The DNA for the CDR3 is TGTGCCAGCAGTTACGTGGCGGGAGGGGGCTGGAGCGAGCAGTACTTC.

The V call is TRBV6-6, the J call TRBJ2-7; D ambiguous. Germline CDR1 is MNHNY and CDR2 is SVGAGI (reference sequence). This CDR3 is built from 11 residues. The V gene lost 0 bases and the J gene lost 6 bases, with 3 bases spanning the gap. The CDR3, as DNA: TGTGCCAGCAGTTACTCCAGCGAGCAGTACTTC. It specifies CASSYSSEQYF.

The chain combines TRBV7-9 with TRBJ2-1; possibly TRBD2 for D (5 bases). The ends were cut back, 4 bases at V and 4 bases at J, with 14 bases in the middle. Germline CDR1 reads SEHNR; CDR2 reads FQNEAQ (reference sequence). CDR3 length equals 15 residues. CDR3 bases: TGTGCCAGCAGCTCCCCTTCGGGGTATTACAATGAGCAGTTCTTC. Encoded protein: CASSSPSGYYNEQFF.

In its sample, this clone was seen a few times. The chain has TRBV6-6 and TRBJ1-6; D remains ambiguous. The V gene lost 2 bases and the J gene lost 7 bases, with 6 bases spanning the gap. Germline loops: CDR1 MNHNY, CDR2 SVGAGI (reference sequence). There are 13 residues in the CDR3. This chain's CDR3 is CASSYTENSPLHF. Written as DNA, the CDR3 is TGTGCCAGCAGTTACACAGAGAATTCACCCCTCCACTTT.

V and J are TRBV6-1 and TRBJ1-5; tentatively, D is TRBD1 (6 bases). CDR3 length equals 14 residues. Germline V gene sequence: CDR1 MNHNS, CDR2 SASEGT. V lost 6 bases and J 10 bases, leaving 19 bases between the germline ends. The chain's CDR3 is CASSADRNVLPQHF. The CDR3 bases are TGTGCCAGCAGCGCCGACAGGAACGTTCTCCCCCAGCATTTT.

The chain recombines TRBV2 with TRBJ1-5; D gene unclear. The V end lost 2 bases, the J end lost 1 base, and 3 bases lay between the germline ends. The CDR3 runs 13 residues. The germline V gene encodes CDR1 SNHLY and CDR2 FYNNEI. The CDR3 is CASSESSNQPQHF. For the CDR3, the DNA is TGTGCCAGCAGTGAATCAAGCAATCAGCCCCAGCATTTT.

The V gene is TRBV11-2, the J gene TRBJ2-2, with TRBD1 as a possible D gene (5 bases). The CDR3 has 17 residues. V was clipped by 2 bases and J by 4 bases, with 17 bases between them. Germline V lookup: CDR1 SGHAT, CDR2 FQNNGV. CDR3: CASSLWAPTGSTGELFF. The CDR3 bases are TGTGCCAGCAGCTTATGGGCCCCTACAGGCAGCACCGGGGAGCTGTTTTTT.

V and J are TRBV4-1 and TRBJ2-7; 8 nucleotides line up with TRBD1. Germline CDR1 and CDR2: MGHRA and YSYEKL. The V gene end was trimmed by 5 bases and the J gene end by 2 bases; junction bases not matched to a gene: 11. The CDR3 sequence is 16 residues long. The CDR3 DNA reads TGCGCCAGCAGCTCTACTCTGGGACAGGAAGCCTACGAGCAGTACTTC. Protein: CASSSTLGQEAYEQYF.

This chain uses TRBV28 with TRBJ2-5; no clear D gene. The CDR3 totals 12 residues. V was shortened by 6 bases and J by 2 bases, with 7 bases between the two germline ends. In germline, CDR1 is MDHEN, CDR2 SYDVKM. Written as DNA, the CDR3 is TGTGCCAGCAGATGGGGACAAGAGACCCAGTACTTC. Amino acids: CASRWGQETQYF.

This clone occurred once. J is TRBJ2-3 and V is TRBV19; TRBD2 matches 10 bases. V gave up 6 bases and J gave up 5 bases; unmatched junction bases: 8. From germline, CDR1 is LNHDA and CDR2 SQIVND (reference sequence). The CDR3 sequence is 15 residues long. The CDR3 nucleotides are TGTGCCAGTAGGAGGCTAGCGGGAGCGAAAGATACGCAGTATTTT. Translated: CASRRLAGAKDTQYF.

This chain connects TRBV10-2 to TRBJ1-2, with D maybe TRBD1 (5 bases). Trimming shortened V by 2 bases and J by 5 bases, and 12 bases separated the two germline ends. Germline V lookup: CDR1 WSHSY, CDR2 SAAADI. CDR3 size: 14 residues. The CDR3 DNA reads as TGCGCCAGCAGTGAGGAGGGCCGGGGGTATGGCTACACCTTC. It codes for CASSEEGRGYGYTF.

The genes are TRBV7-6 and TRBJ1-1; D not resolved. CDR1 and CDR2 (germline): SGHVS, FNYEAQ. The CDR3 runs 14 residues. The V gene lost 3 bases and the J gene lost 0 bases, with 8 bases spanning the gap. The CDR3 nucleotides are TGTGCCAGCAGCTTCGAGGAACTGAACACTGAAGCTTTCTTT. Protein sequence: CASSFEELNTEAFF.

The V call is TRBV7-2, the J call TRBJ2-1; D perhaps matches TRBD2 (5 bases). The CDR3 runs 15 residues. The V gene's germline CDR1 is SGHTA and CDR2 FQGNSA. The ends were cut back, 1 base at V and 6 bases at J, with 13 bases in the middle. The CDR3 here is CASSLVDSDGNEQFF. DNA for the CDR3: TGTGCCAGCAGCTTAGTGGACTCGGACGGCAATGAGCAGTTCTTC.

The CDR3 protein is CATGTSGPYEQYF. CDR3 bases: TGTGCCACCGGGACTAGCGGCCCCTACGAGCAGTACTTC. The J gene is TRBJ2-7, the V gene TRBV2, with 11 bases that match TRBD2. Germline V lookup: CDR1 SNHLY, CDR2 FYNNEI. The V segment lost 10 bases and the J segment 2 bases; nucleotides outside the gene matches: 4. The CDR3 consists of 13 residues. The full variable domain, its missing parts supplied by reference TRBV2 and TRBJ2-7, is EPEVTQTPSHQVTQMGQEVILRCVPISNHLYFYWYRQILGQKVEFLVSFYNNEISEKSEIFDDQFSVERPDGSNFTLKIRSTKLEDSAMYFCATGTSGPYEQYFGPGTRLTVT.